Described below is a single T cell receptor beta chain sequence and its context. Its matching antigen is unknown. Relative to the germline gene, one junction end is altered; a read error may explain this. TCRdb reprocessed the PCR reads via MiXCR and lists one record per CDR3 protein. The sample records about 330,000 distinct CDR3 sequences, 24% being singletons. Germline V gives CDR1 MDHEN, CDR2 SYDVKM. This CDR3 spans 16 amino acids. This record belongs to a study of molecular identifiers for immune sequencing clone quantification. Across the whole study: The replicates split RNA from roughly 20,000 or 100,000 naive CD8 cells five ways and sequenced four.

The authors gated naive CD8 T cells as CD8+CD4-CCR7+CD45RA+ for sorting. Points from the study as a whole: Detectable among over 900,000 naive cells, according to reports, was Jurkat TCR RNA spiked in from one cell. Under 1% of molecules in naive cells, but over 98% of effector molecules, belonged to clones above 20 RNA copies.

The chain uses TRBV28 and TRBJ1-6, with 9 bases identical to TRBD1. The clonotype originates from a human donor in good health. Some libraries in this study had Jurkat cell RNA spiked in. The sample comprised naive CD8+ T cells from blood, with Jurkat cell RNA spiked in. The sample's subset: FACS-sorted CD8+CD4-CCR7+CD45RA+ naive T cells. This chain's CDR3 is CASTTGGASYNSPLYF. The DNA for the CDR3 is TGTGCTAGCACCACAGGGGGCGCATCCTATAATTCGCCCCTCTACTTT. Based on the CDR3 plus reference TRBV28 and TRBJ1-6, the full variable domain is DVKVTQSSRYLVKRTGEKVFLECVQDMDHENMFWYRQDPGLGLRLIYFSYDVKMKEKGDIPEGYSVSREKKERFSLILESASTNQTSMYLCASTTGGASYNSPLYFGNGTRLTVT.